These T cell receptor beta chains were read from a single sample in a study of blood T cells in healthy people across ages. TCRdb reprocessed the 5' RACE reads via MiXCR and lists one record per CDR3 protein. The table lists roughly 680,000 distinct CDR3 sequences, around 45% of them singletons. Sequences were obtained from blood. Source of these receptors: a woman aged 55 to 70 in good health. Each CDR3 is given with its conserved first and last residue. The D gene is left open where the match is weak. Where a row states a size, it is once, few, many or the class of an expanded clone; other rows omit it.

>TRBV29-1|few|-|TRBJ2-7
TGCAGCGTCCCAGTAGACAGCCGAACCCAGTACTTC
CSVPVDSRTQYF
>TRBV20-1|-|TRBD1|TRBJ1-1
TGCAGTGCTAGAGGGAGGAGGGGACAGAGGACTGAAGCTTTCTTT
CSARGRRGQRTEAFF
>TRBV28|-|-|TRBJ1-1
TGTGCCAGCAGGGGCAGGGAGTCGGGCACTGAAGCTTTCTTT
CASRGRESGTEAFF
>TRBV7-2|few|TRBD2|TRBJ2-7
TGTGCCAGCAGCTGGACCGGGACTAGCGGGACCGAGCAGTACTTC
CASSWTGTSGTEQYF
>TRBV7-2|-|-|TRBJ2-1
TGTGCCAGCAGCGTTCCAGGGATACTATACAATGAGCAGTTCTTC
CASSVPGILYNEQFF
>TRBV11-2|-|-|TRBJ2-5
TGTGCCAGCAGCTTAGGTCGGGGGTTAGGGTTGACCCAGTACTTC
CASSLGRGLGLTQYF
>TRBV6-4|-|TRBD1|TRBJ1-1
TGTGCCAGCAGTGCGGGACAGGGGAGGAACACTGAAGCTTTCTTT
CASSAGQGRNTEAFF
>TRBV15|few|TRBD1|TRBJ2-5
TGTGCCACCACCAGGGGTTCAGGGGGCGTCGAGACCCAGTACTTC
CATTRGSGGVETQYF
>TRBV5-1|-|TRBD1|TRBJ2-5
TGCGCCAGCAGCTTGGACAGGGGGCTCTCGAAGACCCAGTACTTC
CASSLDRGLSKTQYF
>TRBV7-2|-|TRBD1|TRBJ2-4
TGTGCCAGCAGCTTAGGAGGGGGCGCAGCCAAAAACATTCAGTACTTC
CASSLGGGAAKNIQYF
>TRBV11-2|-|-|TRBJ2-4
TGTGCCAGCAGCTTAGATATAGTACTAAACATTCAGTACTTC
CASSLDIVLNIQYF
>TRBV15|-|-|TRBJ1-4
TGTGCCACCAGCAGAGGTGAACTGGAAAAACTGTTTTTT
CATSRGELEKLFF
>TRBV5-6|-|TRBD1|TRBJ1-1
TGTGCCAGCAGCTTGGCCGACAGGGGGAACACTGAAGCTTTCTTT
CASSLADRGNTEAFF
>TRBV7-9|many|TRBD2|TRBJ2-7
TGTGCCAGCAGCCCCCCCGGACTAGCCACCTACGAGCAGTACTTC
CASSPPGLATYEQYF
>TRBV4-1|-|TRBD1|TRBJ1-2
TGCGCCAGCAGCCAACCGACTAGGGGGCAGGGAAAATATGGCTACACCTTC
CASSQPTRGQGKYGYTF
>TRBV5-6|-|-|TRBJ2-1
TGTGCCAGCAGCTCTGGCCGGAGCAATGAGCAGTTCTTC
CASSSGRSNEQFF